The 21 T cell receptor beta chains given below trace back to one sample, sequenced in a study of identical twins' blood T cells. One entry per CDR3 protein, called by TCRdb with MiXCR from the 5' RACE reads. The sample consists of 300,000 to 450,000 distinct CDR3 sequences, about 28% of them appearing once. The sequenced sample was PBMCs. The source is a woman between 18 and 55 years old in good health.

The sample holds many counts of this clonotype. The chain employs TRBV20-1 and TRBJ1-1; TRBD1 is a possible D gene (6 bases). Germline values: CDR1 DFQATT, CDR2 SNEGSKA (reference sequence). The CDR3 has 14 residues. Trimming removed 0 bases from V and 1 base from J, with 9 bases in between. Here the CDR3 reads CSARDGGQNTEAFF. In nucleotides, the CDR3 is TGCAGTGCTAGAGATGGGGGCCAGAACACTGAAGCTTTCTTT.

V and J are TRBV5-1 and TRBJ1-2, with a possible D match to TRBD1 (5 bases). V shed 0 bases and J shed 4 bases, with 13 bases lying between them. The CDR3 covers 15 residues. Looked up from germline, CDR1 is SGHRS and CDR2 is YFSETQ. CDR3 coding DNA: TGCGCCAGCAGCTTGGAGACAGATACTATCTATGGCTACACCTTC. Residues: CASSLETDTIYGYTF.

As regards this clonotype: A junction boundary mismatches the germline segment, possibly from a read error. J is TRBJ1-1 and V is TRBV6-5; D unclear. The germline V gene encodes CDR1 MNHEY and CDR2 SVGAGI. This CDR3 has 16 residues. CDR3 protein: CASSYSPTGGNTGAFF. The CDR3 coding sequence is TGTGCCAGCAGTTACTCCCCAACGGGCGGGAACACTGGAGCTTTCTTT.

The V call is TRBV7-2, the J call TRBJ1-3; D is perhaps TRBD1 (6 bases). Trimming stripped 5 bases from V and 4 bases from J, with 18 bases between. Germline lookup yields CDR1 SGHTA and CDR2 FQGNSA. This CDR3 comprises 16 residues. The CDR3 sequence is CASSPIQGGSGNTIYF. The CDR3, as DNA: TGTGCCAGCAGCCCAATACAGGGTGGCTCCGGAAACACCATATATTTT.

The V call is TRBV20-1, the J call TRBJ2-2; 11 bases agree with TRBD2. This CDR3 has 16 residues. V trimming: 3 bases; J trimming: 6 bases; junction bases outside the gene matches: 9. Germline V gene lookup returns CDR1 DFQATT and CDR2 SNEGSKA (reference sequence). CDR3 sequence (DNA): TGCAGTGCTAGTCTCCCTAGCGGGAGGTTAGCCGGGGAGCTGTTTTTT. Translation gives CSASLPSGRLAGELFF.

This clonotype turned up a few times. The chain combines TRBV18 with TRBJ1-3; D not resolved. The CDR3 runs to 15 residues. CDR1 is KGHSH, CDR2 LQKENI, per germline. With 2 bases removed from V and 4 bases from J, the gap between germline ends came to 12 bases. CDR3 nucleotides: TGTGCCAGCTCACCAGGAGGGTTTGGAGGAAACACCATATATTTT. Amino acids: CASSPGGFGGNTIYF.

The chain is built from TRBV20-1 and TRBJ1-3; D unresolved. The CDR3 is made up of 12 amino acids. Deletions cut 2 bases from V and 2 bases from J, with 4 bases between. CDR1 and CDR2 from the germline V gene are DFQATT and SNEGSKA (reference sequence). CDR3 amino acids: CSARQTGNTIYF. The CDR3 bases are TGCAGTGCTAGACAAACTGGAAACACCATATATTTT.

This clonotype was seen more than once but under ten times. The chain employs TRBV10-3 and TRBJ2-2; D is unresolved. The germline gives CDR1 ENHRY, CDR2 SYGVKD. The CDR3 runs 14 residues. V lost 2 bases and J 3 bases, leaving 7 bases between the germline ends. CDR3 in DNA: TGTGCCATCAGTGAGGGCCCCGACACCGGGGAGCTGTTTTTT. It is translated as CAISEGPDTGELFF.

This rearrangement joins TRBV20-1 to TRBJ2-3; 8 positions match TRBD2. This CDR3 contains 13 residues. V lost 3 bases, J lost 1 base, and 0 bases stayed unmatched. The V gene's germline CDR1 is DFQATT and CDR2 SNEGSKA (reference sequence). CDR3 nucleotides: TGCAGTGCTAGCGGGGGGGGCACAGATACGCAGTATTTT. Protein sequence: CSASGGGTDTQYF.

This clonotype appeared a few times. J is TRBJ2-1 and V is TRBV27; 7 nucleotides agree with TRBD2. The CDR3 has 15 amino acids. CDR1 and CDR2 (germline): MNHEY, SMNVEV (reference sequence). The V and J ends lost 3 bases and 0 bases, in that order; junction bases with no gene match: 2. The CDR3 is CASSFSGISYNEQFF. CDR3 nucleotides: TGTGCCAGCAGTTTCAGCGGGATCTCCTACAATGAGCAGTTCTTC.

V and J are TRBV14 and TRBJ1-1; no firm D call. Trimming shortened V by 5 bases and J by 3 bases, and 10 bases separated the two germline ends. Germline CDR1 reads SGHDN; CDR2 reads FVKESK. This CDR3 has 13 amino acids. In DNA, the CDR3 is TGTGCCAGCAGCAATCAGAGGGACACTGAAGCTTTCTTT. Its protein is CASSNQRDTEAFF.

This clonotype was seen at least ten times. The chain joins TRBV18 to TRBJ1-2; no reliable D call. Deletions cut 4 bases from V and 4 bases from J, with 13 bases between. Looked up from germline, CDR1 is KGHSH and CDR2 is LQKENI. The CDR3 totals 14 residues. The CDR3 DNA reads as TGTGCCAGCTCACTCCCAACAGAGACCTATGGCTACACCTTC. It encodes CASSLPTETYGYTF.

This clonotype was seen only a few times. The chain couples TRBV7-8 to TRBJ2-2; 8 nucleotides line up with TRBD1. CDR1 is SGHVS, CDR2 FQNEAQ, per germline. The CDR3 extends over 15 amino acids. The J segment lost 4 bases and the V segment lost 6 bases, leaving 7 bases of the junction unmatched. The DNA for the CDR3 is TGTGCCAGCAGACCCGACAGGGGAGGCACCGGGGAGCTGTTTTTT. Residues: CASRPDRGGTGELFF.

This clonotype was detected only a few times. CDR3 region: CSARGSRNTEAFF. In nucleotides, the CDR3 is TGCAGTGCTAGGGGCAGTCGGAACACTGAAGCTTTCTTT. The rearrangement links TRBV20-1 to TRBJ1-1, with D unclear. The CDR3 has 13 residues. Germline CDR1 and CDR2: DFQATT and SNEGSKA (reference sequence). V lost 3 bases and J 1 base, leaving 9 bases between the germline ends.

Concerning this clonotype: The junction departs from germline at one end; a sequencing error may be responsible. The rearrangement uses TRBV5-6 and TRBJ2-2; maybe TRBD2 (6 bases). The germline V gene has CDR1 SGHDT and CDR2 YYEEEE. CDR3 size: 14 residues. The CDR3 spells CTSSFGTLTGELFF. The CDR3 DNA sequence: TGTACCAGCAGCTTTGGGACTCTCACCGGGGAGCTGTTTTTT.

The chain joins TRBV11-2 to TRBJ1-1; D unresolved. The CDR3 is 11 residues long. Germline values: CDR1 SGHAT, CDR2 FQNNGV. The ends were cut back, 2 bases at V and 11 bases at J, with 9 bases in the middle. The CDR3 bases are TGTGCCAGCAGCTTATATACAGTCGCTTTCTTT. Translated, it gives CASSLYTVAFF.

The table lists this clonotype with many counts. The chain combines TRBV2 with TRBJ1-3; 8 bases map to TRBD1. V gave up 5 bases and J gave up 7 bases; unmatched junction bases: 7. Germline values: CDR1 SNHLY, CDR2 FYNNEI. This CDR3 region has 14 residues. CDR3 sequence reads: CASSYYSGGNTIYF. The CDR3, as DNA: TGTGCCAGCAGTTATTACTCAGGGGGCAACACCATATATTTT. Complete variable domain (other parts from reference TRBV2 and TRBJ1-3): EPEVTQTPSHQVTQMGQEVILRCVPISNHLYFYWYRQILGQKVEFLVSFYNNEISEKSEIFDDQFSVERPDGSNFTLKIRSTKLEDSAMYFCASSYYSGGNTIYFGEGSWLTVV.

The rearrangement uses TRBV4-2 and TRBJ2-1, with 9 bases aligning to TRBD2. Germline V gives CDR1 LGHNA, CDR2 YNFKEQ. This CDR3 is built from 16 residues. J was trimmed by 8 bases and V by 3 bases; bases with no gene match: 11. The CDR3 reads CASSQVLAGAYDEQFF. CDR3 bases: TGTGCCAGCAGCCAGGTTTTAGCGGGGGCTTACGATGAGCAGTTCTTC.

This sequence joins TRBV7-2 and TRBJ1-5; D gene ambiguous. Germline loops: CDR1 SGHTA, CDR2 FQGNSA. V was clipped by 5 bases and J by 5 bases, with 10 bases between them. The CDR3 totals 13 residues. The CDR3 region is CASSPASHQPQHF. In DNA form, the CDR3 reads TGTGCCAGCAGCCCCGCTTCTCATCAGCCCCAGCATTTT.

This clonotype was counted between two and nine times. The chain employs TRBV11-2 and TRBJ2-3; the D gene is possibly TRBD1 (6 bases). Germline CDR1 SGHAT, CDR2 FQNNGV. V was clipped by 5 bases and J by 0 bases, with 12 bases between them. This CDR3 has 15 residues. The CDR3 reads CASSPKGQSTDTQYF. The CDR3 region has the DNA TGTGCCAGCAGCCCAAAGGGACAAAGCACAGATACGCAGTATTTT.

This clonotype has just a few counts. At one end the junction does not follow the germline gene, possibly because of a read error. CDR3 bases: TGCGTCAGCAGTTTGGCCCTAGCTTACAATGAGCAGTTCTTC. It is translated as CVSSLALAYNEQFF. The V gene is TRBV5-1, the J gene TRBJ2-1, with D tentatively TRBD2 (5 bases). The CDR3 spans 14 residues. The germline V gene has CDR1 SGHRS and CDR2 YFSETQ.